A selection of T cell receptor beta chains follows, all from one sample in a study of cytomegalovirus exposure and HLA in healthy donors. Sequenced by immunoSEQ multiplex PCR; TCRdb stores in-frame clones only, minus some. The sample has fewer than 90,000 clones; approximately 95% are singletons. Sequencing was performed on PBMCs. These TCRs come from a woman in her late teens or twenties in good health and CMV-seronegative. Each CDR3 is given without its conserved first and last residue.

TRBV7-2	12	ASSLAGGPYEQY
TRBV6-1	13	ASSSSGGSFYEQY
TRBV13	15	ASSLLAGGPGEDTQY
TRBV4-2	15	ASGNDVPGQGKYEQY
TRBV28	10	ASTGINQPQH
TRBV28	13	ASSPKDIATETQY
TRBV27	13	ASWPELAMNTEAF
TRBV7-9	11	ASSLADYYTQY
TRBV5-1	12	ASSPADSLKEAF
TRBV6-5	11	ASRRGGANVLT
TRBV6-1	10	ASSKGLGEQF
TRBV7-3	13	ASSKRAGASNEQF
TRBV6-1	12	ASSSGGVTDTQY
TRBV27	15	ASSLREGTPDTGELF
TRBV5-1	12	ASSLAVAAGELF
TRBV14	12	ASREATSGSEQY
TRBV5-1	14	ASSRVVGAISYEQY
TRBV28	11	ASTGGGYQPQH
TRBV7-2	12	ASSFQQGFQPQH
TRBV5-1	12	ASSPSGVVYEQY
TRBV11-2	17	ASRRRYEGGKVGTGELF
TRBV11-3	14	ASSSRRDRSSYEQY
TRBV19	12	ASSIKRDSYEQY
TRBV7-3	17	ASSLTGLAGEWGTDTQY
TRBV6-1	12	ASSERQAASGYT
TRBV15	11	ATRGTGENTIY
TRBV7-8	13	ASSLGPDSSNEQF
TRBV7-9	12	ASSPKVGGTEAF
TRBV2	12	ASSEQGQGRGYT
TRBV6-6	11	ASRQTENTEAF
TRBV2	14	ASSALTSPNTGELF
TRBV6-5	12	ASRWRDSVYGYT
TRBV6-1	13	ASSELAGSTDTQY
TRBV9	16	ASSASRHSGQGNTEAF
TRBV7-2	12	ASSSVSRGTEAF
TRBV30	12	AWSMGLADNEQF
TRBV12-5	12	ASGRGTGDYGYT
TRBV5-4	13	ASSFRTGNSDTQY
TRBV2	11	ASSTTVTYGYT
TRBV7-9	15	ASSLSTGGSGANVLT
TRBV4-3	15	ASSQEWRQDTNYGYT
TRBV12-2	14	ASRPDRGHSYNEQF
TRBV6-1	11	ASSELSNQPQH
TRBV27	11	ASSFSRTGELF
TRBV6-5	12	ASGSRLSGNTIY
TRBV7-2	14	ASSLSSGQLLGELF
TRBV6-6	11	ASSFKYLVAQY
TRBV4-1	13	ASSQDPGSGNIQY
TRBV6-5	11	ASRNRGLAEAF
TRBV6-1	13	ASSGLAGGADTQY
TRBV6-6	13	ASSYGRALPHEQF
TRBV9	17	ASSSEGSEREGPYNEQF
TRBV6-6	9	ASNWLTELF
TRBV6-4	13	ASSSTSGTSNEQF
TRBV4-1	15	ASSEDRGTLSNEKLF
TRBV18	13	ASSREERDPYEQY
TRBV30	16	AWSVLWDRGLFFYGYT